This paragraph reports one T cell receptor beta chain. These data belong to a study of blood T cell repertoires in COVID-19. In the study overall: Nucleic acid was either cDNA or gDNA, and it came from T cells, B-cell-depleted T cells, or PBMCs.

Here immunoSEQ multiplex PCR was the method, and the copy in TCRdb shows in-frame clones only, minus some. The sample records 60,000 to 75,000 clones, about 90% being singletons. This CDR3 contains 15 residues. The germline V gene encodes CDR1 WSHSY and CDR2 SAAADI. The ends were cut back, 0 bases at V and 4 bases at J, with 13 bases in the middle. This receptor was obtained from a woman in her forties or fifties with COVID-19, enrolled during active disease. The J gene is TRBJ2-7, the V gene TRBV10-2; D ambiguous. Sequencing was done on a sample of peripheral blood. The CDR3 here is CASSESNRGLYEQYF. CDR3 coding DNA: TGCGCCAGCAGTGAGTCGAACCGCGGCCTTTACGAGCAGTACTTC.